Listed below are T cell receptor beta chains from one sample, sequenced in a study of blood T cell repertoires in COVID-19. Method: immunoSEQ multiplex PCR; TCRdb's copy keeps in-frame clones and lacks some. Of approximately 240,000 clones in the sample, approximately 79% were seen once. The sequenced sample consisted of peripheral blood. These receptors came from a woman older than 75 with active or convalescent COVID-19. Each CDR3 is given with its conserved first and last residue. A D gene is named only where the DNA matches it firmly. A row's size may be missing; if present it is once, few, many or a size class.

D: .; V: TRBV6-5; size: few; J: TRBJ1-6; DNA: TGTGCCAGCAGTTACTCGAGTGGAGGGTCTAATTCACCCCTCCACTTT; CDR3: CASSYSSGGSNSPLHF
D: .; V: TRBV24-1; size: .; J: TRBJ2-1; DNA: TGTGCCACCAGTGATTGGGTAGCTGGTTCTAACAATGAGCAGTTCTTC; CDR3: CATSDWVAGSNNEQFF
D: .; V: TRBV19; size: .; J: TRBJ1-2; DNA: TGTGCCAGTAGTATGGGCAGAGCCTATGGCTACACCTTC; CDR3: CASSMGRAYGYTF
D: TRBD2; V: TRBV3-1/TRBV3-2; size: .; J: TRBJ2-7; DNA: TGTGCCAGCAGCCTGGGACTAGCGGGGTCCGAGCAGTACTTC; CDR3: CASSLGLAGSEQYF
D: .; V: TRBV3-1/TRBV3-2; size: once; J: TRBJ2-3; DNA: TGTGCCAGCAGCCACCGGGACATTAGCACAGATACGCAGTATTTT; CDR3: CASSHRDISTDTQYF
D: TRBD1; V: TRBV6-5; size: .; J: TRBJ2-2; DNA: TGTGCCAGCCGGATGGACAGGGGGCCCGGGGAGCTGTTTTTT; CDR3: CASRMDRGPGELFF
D: .; V: TRBV7-8; size: .; J: TRBJ1-5; DNA: TGTGCCAGCAGTCATGACAGCTATAGCAATCAGCCCCAGCATTTT; CDR3: CASSHDSYSNQPQHF
D: TRBD1; V: TRBV6-5; size: .; J: TRBJ2-5; DNA: TGTGCCAGCAGAACGGGACAGTCGGAGACCCAGTACTTC; CDR3: CASRTGQSETQYF
D: TRBD1; V: TRBV11-2; size: .; J: TRBJ1-4; DNA: TGTGCCAGCAGCCGGGACAGGGCATATGAAAAACTGTTTTTT; CDR3: CASSRDRAYEKLFF
D: .; V: TRBV5-1; size: .; J: TRBJ1-6; DNA: TGCGCCAGCAGTCCAGTTTCCGGGACAAGTAATTCACCCCTCCACTTT; CDR3: CASSPVSGTSNSPLHF
D: .; V: TRBV13; size: .; J: TRBJ2-7; DNA: TGTGCCAGCAGCCCCAGGGCCTACGAGCAGTACTTC; CDR3: CASSPRAYEQYF
D: TRBD2; V: TRBV29-1; size: .; J: TRBJ2-2; DNA: TGCAGCGGAAAGCGGGGAAACACCGGGGAGCTGTTTTTT; CDR3: CSGKRGNTGELFF
D: .; V: TRBV2; size: .; J: TRBJ1-4; DNA: TGTGCCAGCAGGGTGCGGCCCCCTGGGGAAAAACTGTTTTTT; CDR3: CASRVRPPGEKLFF
D: .; V: TRBV7-2; size: .; J: TRBJ1-2; DNA: TGTGCCAGCAGCTTAGGGGCACAGGGCTGGAGCTATGGCTACACCTTC; CDR3: CASSLGAQGWSYGYTF
D: TRBD2; V: TRBV5-1; size: .; J: TRBJ2-1; DNA: TGCGCCAGCAGCTTGGGTGGGACTAGCGTGGATGAGCAGTTCTTC; CDR3: CASSLGGTSVDEQFF
D: .; V: TRBV4-1; size: .; J: TRBJ2-1; DNA: TGCGCCAGCAGCCACGGCGGCGGGCCTCACAATGAGCAGTTCTTC; CDR3: CASSHGGGPHNEQFF
D: TRBD1; V: TRBV7-9; size: .; J: TRBJ2-5; DNA: TGTGCCAGCAGCTTCAGGGGGGAGACCCAGTACTTC; CDR3: CASSFRGETQYF
D: TRBD1; V: TRBV7-9; size: .; J: TRBJ1-2; DNA: TGTGCCAGCAGCTTAGACGTGACAGGGACCGGCTACACCTTC; CDR3: CASSLDVTGTGYTF
D: .; V: TRBV6-5; size: .; J: TRBJ1-1; DNA: TGTGCCAGCAGTTGGACAGCCGTAGGGACTGAAGCTTTCTTT; CDR3: CASSWTAVGTEAFF
D: .; V: TRBV19; size: .; J: TRBJ2-7; DNA: TGTGCCAGTGGGCCGGACAGTAAGAAAGGAGCCAAGTACTTC; CDR3: CASGPDSKKGAKYF
D: TRBD1; V: TRBV5-5; size: .; J: TRBJ2-3; DNA: TGTGCCAGCAGCTCAGACGGACAGGCGGTAGATACGCAGTATTTT; CDR3: CASSSDGQAVDTQYF
D: TRBD2; V: TRBV7-7; size: once; J: TRBJ2-1; DNA: TGTGCCAGCAGCCCAGTGTCGGGGGGGACAAACAATGAGCAGTTCTTC; CDR3: CASSPVSGGTNNEQFF
D: TRBD1; V: TRBV19; size: .; J: TRBJ1-5; DNA: TGTGCCAGTAGTCCGACAGGGGAGGGTCAGCCCCAGCATTTT; CDR3: CASSPTGEGQPQHF
D: .; V: TRBV10-3; size: .; J: TRBJ2-5; DNA: TGTGCCATCAGTGTGGGGCCACTTCTGGGTCAAGAGACCCAGTACTTC; CDR3: CAISVGPLLGQETQYF
D: .; V: TRBV29-1; size: .; J: TRBJ2-3; DNA: TGCAGCGTTGAAGGGGGCATGGGCATCACAGATACGCAGTATTTT; CDR3: CSVEGGMGITDTQYF
D: .; V: TRBV7-9; size: few; J: TRBJ1-1; DNA: TGTGCCAGCAGCAAAATAGGGGTCACTGAAGCTTTCTTT; CDR3: CASSKIGVTEAFF
D: .; V: TRBV6-5; size: .; J: TRBJ2-1; DNA: TGTGCCAGCAGTTACTCTTCCGGGACATACCACATAGGGCAGTTCTTC; CDR3: CASSYSSGTYHIGQFF
D: .; V: TRBV5-5; size: .; J: TRBJ2-3; DNA: TGTGCCAGCAGCTTGCCCCCCTCTACCGATACGCAGTATTTT; CDR3: CASSLPPSTDTQYF
D: TRBD2; V: TRBV5-5; size: .; J: TRBJ2-7; DNA: TGTGCCAGCAGCTTTTCACTAGCGGGGTACGAGCAGTACTTC; CDR3: CASSFSLAGYEQYF
D: .; V: TRBV18; size: .; J: TRBJ2-5; DNA: TGTGCCAGCTCACCGCACAGTCTGGAGACCCAGTACTTC; CDR3: CASSPHSLETQYF
D: TRBD2; V: TRBV28; size: .; J: TRBJ2-2; DNA: TGTGCCAGCAGACGAGCGGGAGGCACCGGGGAGCTGTTTTTT; CDR3: CASRRAGGTGELFF
D: .; V: TRBV5-6; size: .; J: TRBJ2-5; DNA: TGTGCCAGCAGCTCGAACAGGGTTGGGGAGACCCAGTACTTC; CDR3: CASSSNRVGETQYF
D: .; V: TRBV5-1; size: .; J: TRBJ1-2; DNA: TGCGCCAGCAGCCCCTATCTGAGGCAGAACTATGGCTACACCTTC; CDR3: CASSPYLRQNYGYTF
D: .; V: TRBV19; size: .; J: TRBJ1-5; DNA: TGTGCCAGTAAAAACAGGGAATTCAATCAGCCCCAGCATTTT; CDR3: CASKNREFNQPQHF
D: .; V: TRBV7-9; size: .; J: TRBJ1-4; DNA: TGTGCCAGCAGCTTACTTTCGGGGAGGGAAAAACTGTTTTTT; CDR3: CASSLLSGREKLFF
D: TRBD2; V: TRBV5-4; size: .; J: TRBJ2-3; DNA: TGTGCCAGCAGCTCGGTGGGGGGGTCTGATACGCAGTATTTT; CDR3: CASSSVGGSDTQYF
D: .; V: TRBV5-1; size: .; J: TRBJ1-1; DNA: TGCGCCAGCAGCTTGGTACAGGCCAACACTGAAGCTTTCTTT; CDR3: CASSLVQANTEAFF
D: .; V: TRBV7-9; size: once; J: TRBJ2-5; DNA: TGTGCCAGCAGCTTAGCGGTCTGGGGCCGTAAAGAGACCCAGTACTTC; CDR3: CASSLAVWGRKETQYF
D: TRBD1; V: TRBV5-1; size: .; J: TRBJ2-7; DNA: TGCGCCAGCAGCTTGGGACAGGGGGCTTACGAGCAGTACTTC; CDR3: CASSLGQGAYEQYF
D: .; V: TRBV30; size: .; J: TRBJ1-1; DNA: TGTGCCTGGGGTCCCGGCAGGACTGAAGCTTTCTTT; CDR3: CAWGPGRTEAFF
D: .; V: TRBV3-1/TRBV3-2; size: .; J: TRBJ1-1; DNA: TGTGCCAGCAGCCGTAACGGAGAGAACACTGAAGCTTTCTTT; CDR3: CASSRNGENTEAFF
D: .; V: TRBV28; size: .; J: TRBJ1-2; DNA: TGTGCCAGCAGTTCTCAGTCCTATGGCTACACCTTC; CDR3: CASSSQSYGYTF
D: TRBD1; V: TRBV15; size: .; J: TRBJ2-1; DNA: TGTGCCACCAGCGGGGACAGGGGATCCTACAATGAGCAGTTCTTC; CDR3: CATSGDRGSYNEQFF
D: .; V: TRBV2; size: .; J: TRBJ1-5; DNA: TGTGCCAGTCAAGGGGCGGGGTATCAGCCCCAGCATTTT; CDR3: CASQGAGYQPQHF
D: .; V: TRBV5-1; size: .; J: TRBJ2-7; DNA: TGCGCCAGCAGCTTTCAGGGGGGCCGTTACGAGCAGTACTTC; CDR3: CASSFQGGRYEQYF